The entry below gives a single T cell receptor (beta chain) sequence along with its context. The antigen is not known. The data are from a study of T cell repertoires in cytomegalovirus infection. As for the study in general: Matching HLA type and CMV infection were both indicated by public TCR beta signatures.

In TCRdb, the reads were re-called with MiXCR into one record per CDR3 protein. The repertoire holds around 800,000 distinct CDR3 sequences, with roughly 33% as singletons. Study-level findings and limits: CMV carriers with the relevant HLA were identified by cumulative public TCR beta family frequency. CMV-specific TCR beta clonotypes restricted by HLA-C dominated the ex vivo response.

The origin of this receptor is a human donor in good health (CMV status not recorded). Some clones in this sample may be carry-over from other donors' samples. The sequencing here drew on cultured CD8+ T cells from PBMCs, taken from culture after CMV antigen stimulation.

The CDR3 reads CASSFGGNSNQPQHF. In DNA, the CDR3 is TGTGCCAGCAGCTTCGGGGGGAATAGCAATCAGCCCCAGCATTTT. This chain uses TRBV7-3 with TRBJ1-5, with a possible D match to TRBD1 (5 bases). The V gene's germline CDR1 is SGHTA and CDR2 FQGTGA. The CDR3 has 15 amino acids. Trimming left V 3 bases short and J 0 bases short, with 9 bases between.